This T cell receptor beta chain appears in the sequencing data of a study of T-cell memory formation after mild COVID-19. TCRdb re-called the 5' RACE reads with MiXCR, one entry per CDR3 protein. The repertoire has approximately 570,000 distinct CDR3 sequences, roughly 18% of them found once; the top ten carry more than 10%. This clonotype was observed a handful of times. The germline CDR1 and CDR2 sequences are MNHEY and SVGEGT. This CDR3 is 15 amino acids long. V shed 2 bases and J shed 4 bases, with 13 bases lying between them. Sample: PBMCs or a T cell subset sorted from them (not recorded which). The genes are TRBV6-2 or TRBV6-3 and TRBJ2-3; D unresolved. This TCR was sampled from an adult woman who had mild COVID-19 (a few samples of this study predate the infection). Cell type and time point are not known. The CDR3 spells CASSYAPQDADTQYF. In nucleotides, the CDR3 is TGTGCCAGCAGTTACGCCCCCCAGGATGCAGATACGCAGTATTTT.